Presented here are 14 T cell receptor beta chains from one specimen sequenced in a study. Each CDR3 protein gets one entry after TCRdb re-called the 5' RACE reads with MiXCR. The sample yields 34,000 or so distinct CDR3 sequences, around 27% seen once. Cells sorted as Tregs were CD4+, CD25+ and CD127-/low. The sequencing sample was made of tumor-infiltrating Tregs sorted from the breast tumor. The receptors originated from a female donor with breast cancer.

This clonotype was seen at least ten times. The chain recombines TRBV5-5 with TRBJ2-5; D gene ambiguous. This CDR3 spans 13 amino acids. In germline, CDR1 is SGHKS, CDR2 YYEKEE (reference sequence). Deletions cut 1 base from V and 0 bases from J, with 4 bases between. CDR3 residues: CASSLPYQETQYF. CDR3 nucleotide sequence: TGTGCCAGCAGCTTGCCGTACCAAGAGACCCAGTACTTC.

This clonotype was recorded at least ten times. The rearrangement joins TRBV5-1 to TRBJ2-7, with 9 bases lining up with TRBD1. V shed 2 bases and J 2 bases; nucleotides not matched to a gene: 5. Per the germline V gene, CDR1 is SGHRS and CDR2 is YFSETQ. This CDR3 region has 15 residues. The CDR3 protein is CASSFPRQGAYEQYF. The DNA for the CDR3 is TGCGCCAGCAGCTTCCCTCGACAGGGGGCCTACGAGCAGTACTTC.

On this clonotype: One base away lies a much larger clone, so this may be a sequencing read error. The rearrangement uses TRBV7-2 and TRBJ2-7; perhaps TRBD2 as D (6 bases). CDR3 length: 15 amino acids. V dropped 4 bases and J dropped 2 bases, with 15 bases sitting between them. Germline V gene data show CDR1 as SGHTA and CDR2 as FQGNSA. This CDR3 reads CASSSYGGWPYEQYF. Written as DNA, the CDR3 is TGTGCCAGCAGCTCCTACGGGGGATGGCCCTACGAGCAGTACTTC.

This clonotype was found many times. The chain is built from TRBV9 and TRBJ1-1; tentatively, D is TRBD1 (6 bases). This CDR3 region has 15 residues. Per germline, CDR1 SGDLS and CDR2 YYNGEE. Trimming left V 0 bases short and J 5 bases short, with 14 bases between. The CDR3 region is CASSVEARGGTEAFF. The DNA for the CDR3 is TGTGCCAGCAGCGTAGAGGCCAGGGGAGGTACTGAAGCTTTCTTT.

The gene calls are TRBV18 and TRBJ2-1, with D unresolved. Trimming took 2 bases from V and 3 from J, leaving 14 bases between them. Germline CDR1 is KGHSH and CDR2 is LQKENI. The CDR3 has 16 amino acids. CDR3 sequence: CASSPANFGRYNEQFF. As DNA, the CDR3 is TGTGCCAGCTCACCAGCGAATTTTGGGCGCTACAATGAGCAGTTCTTC.

In regard to this clonotype: At one of its ends the junction is not consistent with the germline gene, which may arise from a read error. CDR3 bases: TGCGCCAGCAGCCAAGAGCCTGGGACAGGGGATCAGCCCCAGCGTTTT. Its protein is CASSQEPGTGDQPQRF. The V and J genes are TRBV4-1 and TRBJ1-5; 10 nucleotides line up with TRBD1. The germline V gene encodes CDR1 MGHRA and CDR2 YSYEKL. The CDR3 totals 16 residues.

About this clonotype itself: A much larger clone is a single base away; this may be a read error. V usage is TRBV6-6 and J usage is TRBJ1-5, with D perhaps TRBD1 (6 bases). With 7 bases removed from V and 6 bases from J, the gap between germline ends came to 13 bases. Germline CDR1 reads MNHNY; CDR2 reads SVGAGI (reference sequence). There are 13 residues in the CDR3. The CDR3 bases are TGTGCCAGCAATTGGACAGCCAGTCAGCCCCAGCATTTT. Translated: CASNWTASQPQHF.

With respect to this clonotype: Sequence at one end of the junction differs from germline and may be a read error. The CDR3 region is CASSVPAGTPPNQRQHF. In nucleotides, the CDR3 is TGTGCCAGCAGTGTCCCCGCGGGGACACCGCCTAATCAGCGCCAGCATTTT. The chain couples TRBV6-2 or TRBV6-3 to TRBJ1-5; perhaps TRBD1 as D (6 bases). The CDR3 sequence is 17 residues long. Per germline, CDR1 MNHEY and CDR2 SVGEGT.

A remark on this clonotype: A much larger clone differs by one base, so this may be a read error. Here the CDR3 omits its conserved ending phenylalanine or tryptophan, so a read error is the likely source. V usage is TRBV5-1 and J usage is TRBJ2-1; 7 nucleotides agree with TRBD2. CDR3 length: 14 amino acids. Germline V gene lookup returns CDR1 SGHRS and CDR2 YFSETQ. Trimming took 0 bases from V and 9 from J; bases not matched to a gene: 6. The CDR3 reads CASSLVREQGEQFL. CDR3 DNA: TGCGCCAGCAGCTTGGTGCGGGAGCAGGGTGAGCAGTTCTTA.

This clonotype qualifies as medium-sized. The chain has TRBV20-1 and TRBJ2-1; D may be TRBD2 (5 bases). CDR3 length equals 14 residues. Per germline, CDR1 DFQATT and CDR2 SNEGSKA (reference sequence). Here the CDR3 reads CSGLSSFSYNEQFF. In DNA form, the CDR3 reads TGCAGCGGACTGTCATCGTTCTCCTACAATGAGCAGTTCTTC.

This clonotype was observed many times. V is TRBV9 and J is TRBJ2-6; D is ambiguous. Germline V CDR1 and CDR2: SGDLS, YYNGEE. Trimming pared 2 bases from V and 0 bases from J, leaving 6 bases between. CDR3 length: 15 residues. The CDR3 protein is CASSVSDSGANVLTF. The CDR3 DNA reads TGTGCCAGCAGCGTCTCCGACTCTGGGGCCAACGTCCTGACTTTC.

This clonotype is termed medium-sized (0.01 to 0.1%). The chain uses TRBV6-5 and TRBJ1-2, with TRBD1 as a possible D gene (5 bases). The CDR3 has 17 residues. Trimming stripped 5 bases from V and 8 bases from J, with 27 bases between. Looked up from germline, CDR1 is MNHEY and CDR2 is SVGAGI. The CDR3 region is CASSLRPGSRAGGGYTF. The CDR3 DNA reads TGTGCCAGCAGTCTACGACCCGGTTCAAGGGCCGGGGGGGGCTACACCTTC.

This clonotype has at least ten counts. The rearrangement links TRBV7-9 to TRBJ1-2, with D uncertain. Germline V CDR1 and CDR2: SEHNR, FQNEAQ (reference sequence). Trimming removed 5 bases at V and 4 bases at J, with 11 bases between. The CDR3 runs 13 residues. The CDR3 bases are TGTGCCAGCAGCCGGCCGGGGTCCTATGGCTACACCTTC. Translating it yields CASSRPGSYGYTF. The complete variable domain, with remaining parts taken from reference TRBV7-9 and TRBJ1-2, reads DTGVSQNPRHKITKRGQNVTFRCDPISEHNRLYWYRQTLGQGPEFLTYFQNEAQLEKSRLLSDRFSAERPKGSFSTLEIQRTEQGDSAMYLCASSRPGSYGYTFGSGTRLTVV.

The chain links TRBV7-6 to TRBJ2-2; 8 bases fit TRBD2. Trimming took 5 bases from V and 0 from J; bases not matched to a gene: 5. CDR3 size: 16 residues. Germline CDR1 SGHVS, CDR2 FNYEAQ. CDR3 bases: TGTGCCAGCAGCCCTATTAGCGGGACGAACACCGGGGAGCTGTTTTTT. Amino acid sequence: CASSPISGTNTGELFF.